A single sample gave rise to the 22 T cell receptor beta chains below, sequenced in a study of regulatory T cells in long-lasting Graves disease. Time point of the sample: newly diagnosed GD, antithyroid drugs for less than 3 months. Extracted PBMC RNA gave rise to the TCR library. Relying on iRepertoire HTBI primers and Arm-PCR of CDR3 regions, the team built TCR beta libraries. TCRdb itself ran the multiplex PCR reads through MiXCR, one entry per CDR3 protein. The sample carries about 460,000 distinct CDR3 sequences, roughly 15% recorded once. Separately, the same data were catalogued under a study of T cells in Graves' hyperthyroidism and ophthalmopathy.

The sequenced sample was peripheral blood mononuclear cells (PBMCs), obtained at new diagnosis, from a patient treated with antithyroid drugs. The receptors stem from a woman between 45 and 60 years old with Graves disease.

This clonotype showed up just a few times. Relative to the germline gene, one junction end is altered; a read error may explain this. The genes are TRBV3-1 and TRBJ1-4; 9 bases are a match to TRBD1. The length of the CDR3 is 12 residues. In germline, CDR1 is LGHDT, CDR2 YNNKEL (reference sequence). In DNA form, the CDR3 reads TGTGCCAGCAGCCAAGAAGACAGGGACAGGGAGTTT. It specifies CASSQEDRDREF. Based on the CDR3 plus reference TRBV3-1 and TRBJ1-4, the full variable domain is DTAVSQTPKYLVTQMGNDKSIKCEQNLGHDTMYWYKQDSKKFLKIMFSYNNKELIINETVPNRFSPKSPDKAHLNLHINSLELGDSAVYFCASSQEDRDREFGSGTQLSVL.

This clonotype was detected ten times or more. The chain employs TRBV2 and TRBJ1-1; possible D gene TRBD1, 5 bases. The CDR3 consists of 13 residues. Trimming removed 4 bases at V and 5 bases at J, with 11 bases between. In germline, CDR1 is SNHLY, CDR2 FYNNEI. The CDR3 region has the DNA TGTGCCAGCAGTGCGCGGGGCTTAACTGAAGCTTTCTTT. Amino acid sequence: CASSARGLTEAFF.

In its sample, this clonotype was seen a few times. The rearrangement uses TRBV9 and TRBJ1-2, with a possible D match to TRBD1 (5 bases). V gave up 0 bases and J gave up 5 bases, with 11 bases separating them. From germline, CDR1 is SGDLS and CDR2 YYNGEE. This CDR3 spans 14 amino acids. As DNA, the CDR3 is TGTGCCAGCAGCGTAGGGGGCCCCCTTTATGGCTACACCTTC. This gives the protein CASSVGGPLYGYTF.

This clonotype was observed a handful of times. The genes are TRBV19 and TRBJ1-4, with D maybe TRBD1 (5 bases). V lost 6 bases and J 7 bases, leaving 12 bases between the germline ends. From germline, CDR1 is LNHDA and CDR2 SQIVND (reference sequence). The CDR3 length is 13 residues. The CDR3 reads CASSTWGPEKLFF. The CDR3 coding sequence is TGTGCCAGTAGCACTTGGGGACCTGAAAAACTGTTTTTT.

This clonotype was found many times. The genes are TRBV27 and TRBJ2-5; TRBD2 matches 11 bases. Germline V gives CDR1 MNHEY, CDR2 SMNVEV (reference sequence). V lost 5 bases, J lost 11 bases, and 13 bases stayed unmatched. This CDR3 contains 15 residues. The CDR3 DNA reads TGTGCCAGCAGTCCACCCCCGGGACTAGCGGTACAACAGTACTTC. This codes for CASSPPPGLAVQQYF.

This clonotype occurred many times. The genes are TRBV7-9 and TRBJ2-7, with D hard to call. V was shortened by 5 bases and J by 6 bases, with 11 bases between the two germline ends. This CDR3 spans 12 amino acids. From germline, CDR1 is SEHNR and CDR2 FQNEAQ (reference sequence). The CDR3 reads CASSPTTVEQYF. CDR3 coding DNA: TGTGCCAGCAGCCCAACTACCGTCGAGCAGTACTTC.

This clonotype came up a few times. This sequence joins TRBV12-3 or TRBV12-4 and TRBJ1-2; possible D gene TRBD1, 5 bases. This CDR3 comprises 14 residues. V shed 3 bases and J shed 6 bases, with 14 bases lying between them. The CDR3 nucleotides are TGTGCCAGCAGTTTTCCGGGGGGACGGAATGGCTACACCTTC. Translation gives CASSFPGGRNGYTF.

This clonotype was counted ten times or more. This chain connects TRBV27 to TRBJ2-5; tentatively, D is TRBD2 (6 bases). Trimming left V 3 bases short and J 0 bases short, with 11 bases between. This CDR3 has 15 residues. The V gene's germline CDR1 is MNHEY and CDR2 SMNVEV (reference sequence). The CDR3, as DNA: TGTGCCAGCAGTTTTGTTGGAGGGTACCAAGAGACCCAGTACTTC. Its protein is CASSFVGGYQETQYF.

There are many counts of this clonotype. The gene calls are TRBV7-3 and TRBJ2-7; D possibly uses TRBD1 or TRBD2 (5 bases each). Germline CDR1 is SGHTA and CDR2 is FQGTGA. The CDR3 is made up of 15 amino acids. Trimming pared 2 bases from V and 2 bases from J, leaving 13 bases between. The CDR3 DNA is TGTGCCAGCAGCTTATCTGGGACCACAACCTACGAGCAGTACTTC. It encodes CASSLSGTTTYEQYF.

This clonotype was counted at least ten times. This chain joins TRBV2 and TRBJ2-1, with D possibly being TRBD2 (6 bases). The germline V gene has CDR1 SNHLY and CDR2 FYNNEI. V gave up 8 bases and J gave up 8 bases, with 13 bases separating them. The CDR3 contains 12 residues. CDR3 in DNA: TGTGCCAGCCGGAGGGGCCGCGATGAGCAGTTCTTC. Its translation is CASRRGRDEQFF.

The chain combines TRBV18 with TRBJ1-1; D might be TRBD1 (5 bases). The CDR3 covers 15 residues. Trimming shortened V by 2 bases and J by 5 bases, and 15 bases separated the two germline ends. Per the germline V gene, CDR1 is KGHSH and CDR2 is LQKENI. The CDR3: CASSPTRNGGTEAFF. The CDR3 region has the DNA TGTGCCAGCTCACCAACACGTAACGGGGGGACTGAAGCTTTCTTT.

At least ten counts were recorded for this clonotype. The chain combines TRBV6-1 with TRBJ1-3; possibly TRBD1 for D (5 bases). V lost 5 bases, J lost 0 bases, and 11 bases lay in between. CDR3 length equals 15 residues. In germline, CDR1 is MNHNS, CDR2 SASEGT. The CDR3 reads CASSRRGDSGNTIYF. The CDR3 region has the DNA TGTGCCAGCAGTCGGCGGGGGGACTCTGGAAACACCATATATTTT.

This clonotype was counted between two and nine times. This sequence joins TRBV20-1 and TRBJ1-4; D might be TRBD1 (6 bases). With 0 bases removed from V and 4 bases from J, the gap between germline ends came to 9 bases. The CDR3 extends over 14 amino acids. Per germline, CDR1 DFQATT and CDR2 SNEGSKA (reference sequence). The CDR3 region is CSARDPGVNEKLFF. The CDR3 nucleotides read TGCAGTGCTAGAGATCCAGGGGTTAATGAAAAACTGTTTTTT.

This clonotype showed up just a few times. The CDR3 region is CASSLGALGALEQFF. CDR3 DNA sequence: TGCGCCAGCAGCTTGGGGGCGTTAGGGGCCCTTGAGCAGTTCTTC. The chain carries TRBV5-1 and TRBJ2-1, with D tentatively TRBD1 (5 bases). The germline CDR1 and CDR2 sequences are SGHRS and YFSETQ. V shed 0 bases and J shed 9 bases, with 16 bases lying between them. There are 15 residues in the CDR3.

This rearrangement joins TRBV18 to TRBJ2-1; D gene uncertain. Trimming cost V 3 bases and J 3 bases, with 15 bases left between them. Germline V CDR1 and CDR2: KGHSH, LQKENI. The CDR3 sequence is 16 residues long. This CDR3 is CASSPLTERFYNEQFF. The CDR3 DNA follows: TGTGCCAGCTCACCTTTGACGGAGAGGTTCTACAATGAGCAGTTCTTC.

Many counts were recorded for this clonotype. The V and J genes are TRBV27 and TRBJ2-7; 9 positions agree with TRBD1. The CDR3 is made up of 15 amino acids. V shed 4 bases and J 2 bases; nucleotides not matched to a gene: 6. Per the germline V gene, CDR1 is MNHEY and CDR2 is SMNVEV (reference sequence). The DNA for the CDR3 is TGTGCCAGCAGTTCGGCCGGGACAGGGCCCTACGAGCAGTACTTC. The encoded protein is CASSSAGTGPYEQYF.

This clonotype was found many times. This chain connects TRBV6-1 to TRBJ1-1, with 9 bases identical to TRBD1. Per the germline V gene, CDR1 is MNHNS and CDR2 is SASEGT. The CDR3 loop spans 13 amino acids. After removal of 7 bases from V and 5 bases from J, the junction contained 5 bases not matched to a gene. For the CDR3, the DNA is TGTGCCAGCACCACGGGGACAGGGACTGAAGCTTTCTTT. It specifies CASTTGTGTEAFF.

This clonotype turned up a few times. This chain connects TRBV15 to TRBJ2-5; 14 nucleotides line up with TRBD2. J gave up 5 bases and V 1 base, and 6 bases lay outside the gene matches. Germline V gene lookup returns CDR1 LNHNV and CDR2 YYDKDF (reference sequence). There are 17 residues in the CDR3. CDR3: CATSRAGTSGRWETQYF. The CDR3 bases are TGTGCCACCAGCAGAGCCGGGACTAGCGGGAGATGGGAGACCCAGTACTTC.

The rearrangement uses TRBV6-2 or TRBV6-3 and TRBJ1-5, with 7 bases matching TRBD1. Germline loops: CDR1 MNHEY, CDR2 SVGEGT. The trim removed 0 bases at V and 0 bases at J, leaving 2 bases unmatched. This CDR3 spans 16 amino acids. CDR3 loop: CASSYSGTASNQPQHF. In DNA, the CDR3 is TGTGCCAGCAGTTACTCGGGGACAGCTAGCAATCAGCCCCAGCATTTT.

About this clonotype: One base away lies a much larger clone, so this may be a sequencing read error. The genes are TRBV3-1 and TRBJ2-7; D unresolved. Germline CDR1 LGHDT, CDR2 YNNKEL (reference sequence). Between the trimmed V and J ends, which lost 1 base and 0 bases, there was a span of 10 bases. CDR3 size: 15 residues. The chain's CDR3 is CASSQGGLGSYEQYF. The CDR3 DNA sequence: TGTGCCAGCAGCCAAGGAGGTCTGGGCTCCTACGAGCAGTACTTC.

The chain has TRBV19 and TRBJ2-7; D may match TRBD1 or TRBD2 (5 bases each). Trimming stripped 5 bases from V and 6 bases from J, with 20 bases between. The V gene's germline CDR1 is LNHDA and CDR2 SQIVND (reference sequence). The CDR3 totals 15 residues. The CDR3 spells CASSPSNRGPSEQYF. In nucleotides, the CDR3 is TGTGCCAGTAGTCCCAGTAATCGGGGCCCCAGCGAGCAGTACTTC.

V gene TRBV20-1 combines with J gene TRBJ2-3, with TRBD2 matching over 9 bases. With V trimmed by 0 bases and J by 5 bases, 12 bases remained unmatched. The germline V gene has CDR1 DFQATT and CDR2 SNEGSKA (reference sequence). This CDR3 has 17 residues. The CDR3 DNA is TGCAGTGCTAGAGATCTGATAGCGGGAGTTTTTCTAGATACGCAGTATTTT. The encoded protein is CSARDLIAGVFLDTQYF.